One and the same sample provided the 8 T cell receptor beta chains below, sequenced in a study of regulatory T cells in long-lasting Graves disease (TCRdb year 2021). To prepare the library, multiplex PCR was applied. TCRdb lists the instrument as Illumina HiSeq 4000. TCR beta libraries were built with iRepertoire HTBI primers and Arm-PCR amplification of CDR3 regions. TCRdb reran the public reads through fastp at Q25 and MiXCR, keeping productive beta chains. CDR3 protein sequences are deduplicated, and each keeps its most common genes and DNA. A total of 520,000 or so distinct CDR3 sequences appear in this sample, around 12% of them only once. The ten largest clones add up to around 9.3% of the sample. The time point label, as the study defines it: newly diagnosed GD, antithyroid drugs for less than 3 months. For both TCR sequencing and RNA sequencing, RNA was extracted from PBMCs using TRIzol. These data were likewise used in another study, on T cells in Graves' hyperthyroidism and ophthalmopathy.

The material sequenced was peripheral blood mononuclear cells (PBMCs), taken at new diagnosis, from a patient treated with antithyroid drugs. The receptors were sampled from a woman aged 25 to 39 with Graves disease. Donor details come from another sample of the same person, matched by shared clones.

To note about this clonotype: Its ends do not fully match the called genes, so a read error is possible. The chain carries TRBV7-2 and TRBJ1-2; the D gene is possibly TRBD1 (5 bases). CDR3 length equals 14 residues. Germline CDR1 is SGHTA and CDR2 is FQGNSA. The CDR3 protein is CSSSQGGTDYGYTF. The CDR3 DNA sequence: TGTTCCAGCAGCCAGGGAGGAACGGACTATGGCTACACCTTC.

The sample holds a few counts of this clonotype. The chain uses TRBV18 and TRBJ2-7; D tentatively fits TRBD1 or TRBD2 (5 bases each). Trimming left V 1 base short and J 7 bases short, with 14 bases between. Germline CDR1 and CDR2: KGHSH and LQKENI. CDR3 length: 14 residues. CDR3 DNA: TGTGCCAGCTCACCACGTGCGAGGGGCTGGGAGCAGTACTTC. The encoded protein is CASSPRARGWEQYF.

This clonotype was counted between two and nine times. CDR3 sequence reads: CASSLGGGVTEQFF. The CDR3 coding sequence is TGTGCCAGCAGCTTAGGGGGGGGAGTGACTGAGCAGTTCTTC. The chain combines TRBV7-9 with TRBJ2-1, with 7 bases aligning to TRBD2. The germline gives CDR1 SEHNR, CDR2 FQNEAQ (reference sequence). V was pared by 1 base and J by 9 bases, with 6 bases of the junction left unmatched. The CDR3 contains 14 residues.

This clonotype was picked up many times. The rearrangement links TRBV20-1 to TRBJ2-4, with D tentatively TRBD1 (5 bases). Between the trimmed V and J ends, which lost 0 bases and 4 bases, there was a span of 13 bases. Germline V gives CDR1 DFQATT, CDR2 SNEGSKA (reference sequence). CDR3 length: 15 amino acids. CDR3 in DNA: TGCAGTGCTAGAGAACGGCGAGCAGGGAAAAACATTCAGTACTTC. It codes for CSARERRAGKNIQYF.

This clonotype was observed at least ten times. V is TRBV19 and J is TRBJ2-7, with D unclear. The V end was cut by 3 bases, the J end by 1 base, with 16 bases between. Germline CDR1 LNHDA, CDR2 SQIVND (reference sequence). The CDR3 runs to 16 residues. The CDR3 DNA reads TGTGCCAGTAGTATGTCGGTGGCTTTCAGGTCCTACGAGCAGTACTTC. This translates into CASSMSVAFRSYEQYF.

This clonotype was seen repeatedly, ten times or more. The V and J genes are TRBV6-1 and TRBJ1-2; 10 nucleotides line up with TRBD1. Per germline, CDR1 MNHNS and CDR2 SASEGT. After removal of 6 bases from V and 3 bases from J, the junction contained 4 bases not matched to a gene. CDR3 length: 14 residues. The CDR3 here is CASSDRGLDYGYTF. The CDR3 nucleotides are TGTGCCAGCAGCGACAGGGGGCTGGACTATGGCTACACCTTC.

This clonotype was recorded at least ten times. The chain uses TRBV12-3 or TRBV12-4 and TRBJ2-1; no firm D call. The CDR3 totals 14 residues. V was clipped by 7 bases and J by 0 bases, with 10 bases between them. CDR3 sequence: CASTKISSYNEQFF. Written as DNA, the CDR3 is TGTGCCAGCACAAAGATAAGCTCCTACAATGAGCAGTTCTTC.

The CDR3 protein is CASSPFGLGRDEQYF. The CDR3 bases are TGTGCCAGCAGCCCCTTTGGACTTGGAAGAGACGAGCAGTACTTC. The rearrangement links TRBV7-9 to TRBJ2-7, with a possible D match to TRBD2 (5 bases). The CDR3 loop spans 15 amino acids. Between the trimmed V and J ends, which lost 5 bases and 5 bases, there was a span of 19 bases. Germline values: CDR1 SEHNR, CDR2 FQNEAQ (reference sequence). Based on the CDR3 plus reference TRBV7-9 and TRBJ2-7, the full variable domain is DTGVSQNPRHKITKRGQNVTFRCDPISEHNRLYWYRQTLGQGPEFLTYFQNEAQLEKSRLLSDRFSAERPKGSFSTLEIQRTEQGDSAMYLCASSPFGLGRDEQYFGPGTRLTVT.